The present T cell receptor (beta chain) was sequenced within a study of CD4 T cells in relation to SARS-CoV-2 and coronaviruses. The wider study: ViraFEST: approximately eleven-day antigen culture of PBMCs, then TCR beta CDR3 sequencing. No peptide or an HIV-1 Nef peptide pool served as negative control.

The assay was immunoSEQ multiplex PCR, and TCRdb's table has in-frame clones only and misses some. Here the sample spans 25,000 or so clones, around 76% being singletons. CDR1 SGHTA and CDR2 FQGTGA come from the germline V gene. CDR3 length: 16 residues. The ends were cut back, 5 bases at V and 0 bases at J, with 11 bases in the middle. A note on this clone: The antigen is unknown.

Unexposed donor CD4+ T cells date from about 2011-2019, before the COVID-19 pandemic. CD4+ T cells were isolated from the cells after 10 days of culture. Unexposed-donor CD4+ T cells were probed with SARS-CoV-2 S/N and four cold-coronavirus spikes, cells permitting. The specimen was CD4+ T cells from PBMCs, cultured in vitro. This sequence joins TRBV7-3 and TRBJ2-6, with a tentative D call TRBD2 (6 bases). This clonotype originated in a human donor in good health. The CDR3: CASSPHGGSGANVLTF. The DNA of the CDR3 is TGTGCCAGCAGCCCGCACGGGGGCTCTGGGGCCAACGTCCTGACTTTC.